Listed here are 24 T cell receptor beta chains from one sample, sequenced in a study of CD39 and CD103 CD8 tumor-infiltrating T cells. The method was immunoSEQ multiplex PCR; TCRdb's version includes in-frame clones alone and lacks a portion of them. The table has roughly 18,000 clones, approximately 90% seen once. Sequencing was done on a sample of CD8+ T cells sorted from blood. The subset here: total memory CD8 T cells (CD45RA-CCR7+/-) from blood or uninvolved lymph node. These TCRs come from a human donor with head and neck squamous cell carcinoma.

The gene calls are TRBV9 and TRBJ2-2; D is unclear. The CDR3 covers 14 residues. The germline V gene has CDR1 SGDLS and CDR2 YYNGEE. V was clipped by 0 bases and J by 4 bases, with 7 bases between them. The chain's CDR3 is CASSVEPSTGELFF. The DNA for the CDR3 is TGTGCCAGCAGCGTAGAACCGAGCACCGGGGAGCTGTTTTTT.

The chain links TRBV11-3 to TRBJ2-2; no definite D call. The CDR3 has 14 amino acids. CDR1 is SGHNT and CDR2 is YENEEA in the germline V gene. Trimming pared 2 bases from V and 6 bases from J, leaving 10 bases between. The CDR3 region has the DNA TGTGCCAGCAGCTTACGGTCATCGGCCGGGGAGCTGTTTTTT. This codes for CASSLRSSAGELFF. The whole variable domain, filled in from reference TRBV11-3 and TRBJ2-2, reads EAGVVQSPRYKIIEKKQPVAFWCNPISGHNTLYWYLQNLGQGPELLIRYENEEAVDDSQLPKDRFSAERLKGVDSTLKIQPAELGDSAVYLCASSLRSSAGELFFGEGSRLTVL.

CDR3: CASSLAGDAKHTEAFF. The CDR3 nucleotides are TGTGCCAGCAGTTTAGCAGGGGACGCCAAGCACACTGAAGCTTTCTTT. The J gene is TRBJ1-1, the V gene TRBV27; possible D gene TRBD1, 6 bases. Between the trimmed V and J ends, which lost 2 bases and 3 bases, there was a span of 16 bases. Germline V gene lookup returns CDR1 MNHEY and CDR2 SMNVEV (reference sequence). This CDR3 is 16 amino acids long.

CDR3 sequence (DNA): TGTGCCAGCGGAGACTACTCCTACAATGAGCAGTTCTTC. The encoded protein is CASGDYSYNEQFF. The chain uses TRBV9 and TRBJ2-1; a possible D gene is TRBD2 (5 bases). The V gene lost 7 bases and the J gene lost 0 bases, with 8 bases spanning the gap. The CDR3 spans 13 residues. CDR1 is SGDLS, CDR2 YYNGEE, per germline. Filled out from reference TRBV9 and TRBJ2-1, the complete variable domain reads DSGVTQTPKHLITATGQRVTLRCSPRSGDLSVYWYQQSLDQGLQFLIQYYNGEERAKGNILERFSAQQFPDLHSELNLSSLELGDSALYFCASGDYSYNEQFFGPGTRLTVL.

The chain couples TRBV5-5 to TRBJ2-5, with 7 bases matching TRBD1. CDR1 is SGHKS and CDR2 is YYEKEE in the germline V gene (reference sequence). The CDR3 length is 12 residues. The junction had 3 bases not matched to a gene; V was cut back by 5 bases and J by 5 bases. In DNA form, the CDR3 reads TGTGCCAGCAGGAGGGGGCCCGAGACCCAGTACTTC. Translation gives CASRRGPETQYF.

This chain connects TRBV4-1 to TRBJ1-4; D gene ambiguous. Germline CDR1 MGHRA, CDR2 YSYEKL. This CDR3 has 15 amino acids. The V gene lost 4 bases and the J gene lost 7 bases, with 16 bases spanning the gap. The CDR3, as DNA: TGCGCCAGCAGCCTGAACCTAGTGGATCCTGAAAAACTGTTTTTT. This translates into CASSLNLVDPEKLFF.

The J gene is TRBJ1-1, the V gene TRBV28; 7 bases line up with TRBD1. Germline assignment: CDR1 MDHEN and CDR2 SYDVKM. The CDR3 totals 15 residues. With V trimmed by 9 bases and J by 2 bases, 12 bases remained unmatched. The CDR3 here is CASRLKTGLNTEAFF. The CDR3 DNA reads TGTGCCAGTAGGCTAAAGACAGGGTTAAACACTGAAGCTTTCTTT.

This rearrangement joins TRBV30 to TRBJ1-6; D unclear. The CDR3 spans 14 residues. The germline gives CDR1 GTSNPN, CDR2 SVGIG (reference sequence). V was trimmed by 4 bases and J by 3 bases, leaving 10 bases between them. CDR3 in amino acids: CAWMPFGYNSPLHF. CDR3 nucleotides: TGTGCCTGGATGCCATTCGGCTATAATTCACCCCTCCACTTT.

The V and J genes are TRBV27 and TRBJ2-3; D gene unclear. This CDR3 comprises 15 residues. V was shortened by 6 bases and J by 5 bases, with 18 bases between the two germline ends. Looked up from germline, CDR1 is MNHEY and CDR2 is SMNVEV (reference sequence). DNA for the CDR3: TGTGCCAGCAGCCTCAGGCTTGGGTTTGGAGATACGCAGTATTTT. It specifies CASSLRLGFGDTQYF.

This chain links TRBV6-5 with TRBJ1-3; D remains unclear. Trimming took 9 bases from V and 1 from J, leaving 7 bases between them. The CDR3 loop spans 12 amino acids. Germline V gene lookup returns CDR1 MNHEY and CDR2 SVGAGI. In nucleotides, the CDR3 is TGTGCCAGTTCGGATTCTGGAAACACCATATATTTT. This codes for CASSDSGNTIYF.

This chain links TRBV4-1 with TRBJ2-7; 9 positions agree with TRBD1. The CDR3 runs to 15 residues. The junction had 6 bases not matched to a gene; V was cut back by 1 base and J by 5 bases. Germline values: CDR1 MGHRA, CDR2 YSYEKL. This CDR3 reads CASSQVVQGAHEQYF. CDR3 sequence (DNA): TGCGCCAGCAGCCAAGTGGTACAGGGGGCCCACGAGCAGTACTTC.

This sequence joins TRBV27 and TRBJ2-2, with D perhaps TRBD1 or TRBD2 (6 bases each). The CDR3 spans 15 residues. From germline, CDR1 is MNHEY and CDR2 SMNVEV (reference sequence). V was trimmed by 7 bases and J by 5 bases, leaving 17 bases between them. CDR3 in amino acids: CASTEGRGWTGELFF. CDR3 in DNA: TGTGCCAGCACGGAGGGCAGGGGTTGGACCGGGGAGCTGTTTTTT.

This chain links TRBV7-8 with TRBJ2-1; 7 bases align to TRBD2. V gave up 2 bases and J gave up 4 bases; unmatched junction bases: 17. This CDR3 comprises 19 residues. Germline-derived CDR1 and CDR2 are SGHVS and FQNEAQ. The chain's CDR3 is CASSLRAVAGEIIYNEQFF. In DNA form, the CDR3 reads TGTGCCAGCAGCTTAAGGGCGGTCGCGGGGGAAATAATTTACAATGAGCAGTTCTTC.

The gene calls are TRBV4-1 and TRBJ2-7; D remains ambiguous. CDR3 size: 13 residues. The V end lost 0 bases, the J end lost 0 bases, and 3 bases lay between the germline ends. Germline CDR1 and CDR2: MGHRA and YSYEKL. CDR3 DNA sequence: TGCGCCAGCAGCCAAGACGACTCCTACGAGCAGTACTTC. Its translation: CASSQDDSYEQYF.

This chain joins TRBV7-9 and TRBJ2-1, with 8 bases that match TRBD2. The length of the CDR3 is 16 residues. Looked up from germline, CDR1 is SEHNR and CDR2 is FQNEAQ (reference sequence). V was clipped by 5 bases and J by 0 bases; unmatched bases: 6. CDR3 in amino acids: CASSPPGGGSYNEQFF. The CDR3 bases are TGTGCCAGCAGCCCCCCGGGGGGGGGCTCCTACAATGAGCAGTTCTTC.

The chain is built from TRBV11-2 and TRBJ1-4, with a possible D match to TRBD1 (6 bases). There are 17 residues in the CDR3. Germline V CDR1 and CDR2: SGHAT, FQNNGV. V was shortened by 0 bases and J by 8 bases, with 19 bases between the two germline ends. The CDR3 loop reads CASSLDFGGLPGEKLFF. The CDR3 coding sequence is TGTGCCAGCAGCTTAGATTTTGGGGGCCTCCCAGGGGAAAAACTGTTTTTT.

V and J are TRBV5-4 and TRBJ2-2; D unresolved. Germline assignment: CDR1 SGHNT and CDR2 YYREEE (reference sequence). The V gene lost 7 bases and the J gene lost 5 bases, with 12 bases spanning the gap. The CDR3 runs to 13 residues. As DNA, the CDR3 is TGTGCCAGCTTCTCCGTATTGACCGGGGAGCTGTTTTTT. Translation: CASFSVLTGELFF.

This chain uses TRBV28 with TRBJ1-2, with TRBD1 matching over 8 bases. Germline-derived CDR1 and CDR2 are MDHEN and SYDVKM. The CDR3 extends over 15 amino acids. V was clipped by 3 bases and J by 3 bases; unmatched bases: 6. CDR3 sequence: CASSFFGQGDYGYTF. The CDR3 nucleotides are TGTGCCAGCAGTTTTTTCGGACAGGGTGACTATGGCTACACCTTC.

J is TRBJ1-1 and V is TRBV11-2; unclear D gene. From germline, CDR1 is SGHAT and CDR2 FQNNGV. Trimming removed 0 bases at V and 1 base at J, with 6 bases between. The CDR3 sequence is 14 residues long. CDR3 coding DNA: TGTGCCAGCAGCTTAGAGCCTGGGAACACTGAAGCTTTCTTT. Translating it yields CASSLEPGNTEAFF.

This clone was counted only a few times. The V call is TRBV9, the J call TRBJ2-5, with a possible D match to TRBD2 (7 bases). In germline, CDR1 is SGDLS, CDR2 YYNGEE. Trimming removed 0 bases at V and 5 bases at J, with 14 bases between. The CDR3 sequence is 15 residues long. DNA for the CDR3: TGTGCCAGCAGCGTAGGAGGGGGGGCATCGGAGACCCAGTACTTC. Amino acid sequence: CASSVGGGASETQYF. Based on the CDR3 plus reference TRBV9 and TRBJ2-5, the full variable domain is DSGVTQTPKHLITATGQRVTLRCSPRSGDLSVYWYQQSLDQGLQFLIQYYNGEERAKGNILERFSAQQFPDLHSELNLSSLELGDSALYFCASSVGGGASETQYFGPGTRLLVL.

The chain employs TRBV6-1 and TRBJ1-1, with TRBD1 as a possible D gene (5 bases). The V gene lost 5 bases and the J gene lost 8 bases, with 18 bases spanning the gap. In germline, CDR1 is MNHNS, CDR2 SASEGT. There are 14 residues in the CDR3. The CDR3 loop is CASSSTWGTMEAFF. The CDR3 nucleotides are TGTGCCAGCAGTTCCACTTGGGGGACGATGGAAGCTTTCTTT.

The rearrangement links TRBV6-6 to TRBJ1-5, with D perhaps matching TRBD1 (5 bases). This CDR3 is built from 15 residues. Looked up from germline, CDR1 is MNHNY and CDR2 is SVGAGI (reference sequence). The V end lost 7 bases, the J end lost 1 base, and 14 bases lay between the germline ends. CDR3 nucleotides: TGTGCCAGCACCCACCCCGGGGCAAGCAATCAGCCCCAGCATTTT. It codes for CASTHPGASNQPQHF.

This clone was recorded once. This rearrangement joins TRBV4-1 to TRBJ2-3, with 8 bases lining up with TRBD2. The CDR3 contains 17 residues. J was trimmed by 2 bases and V by 2 bases; bases with no gene match: 9. From germline, CDR1 is MGHRA and CDR2 YSYEKL. The CDR3, as DNA: TGCGCCAGCAGCCAATATACGCGGGGGGCCTTCACAGATACGCAGTATTTT. This gives the protein CASSQYTRGAFTDTQYF.

The count of this clone is one. The chain combines TRBV27 with TRBJ1-2; TRBD1 might be the D (6 bases). Germline loops: CDR1 MNHEY, CDR2 SMNVEV (reference sequence). This CDR3 has 14 amino acids. V was trimmed by 4 bases and J by 4 bases, leaving 13 bases between them. The CDR3 protein is CASSSYQGSYGYTF. CDR3 DNA: TGTGCCAGCAGTTCTTATCAGGGGTCCTATGGCTACACCTTC.